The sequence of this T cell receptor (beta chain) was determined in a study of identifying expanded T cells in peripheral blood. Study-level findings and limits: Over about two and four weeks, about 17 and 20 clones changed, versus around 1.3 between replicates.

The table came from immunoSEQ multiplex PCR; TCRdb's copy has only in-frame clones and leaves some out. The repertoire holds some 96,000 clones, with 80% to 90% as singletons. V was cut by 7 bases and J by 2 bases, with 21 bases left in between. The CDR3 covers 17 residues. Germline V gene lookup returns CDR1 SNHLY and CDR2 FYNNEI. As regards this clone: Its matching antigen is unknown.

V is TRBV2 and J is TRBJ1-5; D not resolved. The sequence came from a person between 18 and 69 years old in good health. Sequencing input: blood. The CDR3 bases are TGTGCCAGCACCCGAAGCGGCAAGCGTATGGGCAATCAGCCCCAGCATTTT. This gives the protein CASTRSGKRMGNQPQHF.